The 29 T cell receptor beta chains below come from one sample, sequenced in a study of T cells in Graves' hyperthyroidism and ophthalmopathy. RNA transcripts provided the source from which TCR beta CDR3 regions were amplified. First-round RT-PCR targeting the TCR CDR3 was performed with the HTBI primer set. TCRdb itself ran the multiplex PCR reads through MiXCR, one entry per CDR3 protein. The data hold fewer than 350,000 distinct CDR3 sequences, with roughly 14% observed a single time. Sequencing was done on a sample of blood. The receptors were gathered from a woman aged 25 to 39 with Graves' hyperthyroidism that later progressed to Graves' ophthalmopathy.

Points on this clonotype: A clone one base away is much larger, so this may be a read error. This sequence joins TRBV7-9 and TRBJ2-7; TRBD1 matches 9 bases. This CDR3 spans 16 amino acids. With 4 bases clipped from V and 6 bases from J, the junction kept 13 bases outside the gene matches. From germline, CDR1 is SEHNR and CDR2 FQNEAQ (reference sequence). In DNA form, the CDR3 reads TGTGCCAGCAGCTCAGGGACAGGGTCGCCTGAAGGCGAGCAGTACTTC. Amino acids: CASSSGTGSPEGEQYF.

This clonotype was detected many times. This rearrangement joins TRBV12-3 or TRBV12-4 to TRBJ2-1; 11 bases map to TRBD1. This CDR3 has 15 amino acids. The J segment lost 8 bases and the V segment lost 5 bases, leaving 8 bases of the junction unmatched. CDR3 DNA sequence: TGTGCCAGCAGTAAGGACAGGGGGCTCATCCATGAGCAGTTCTTC. Translation gives CASSKDRGLIHEQFF.

Many counts were recorded for this clonotype. V gene TRBV3-1 combines with J gene TRBJ1-4, with a weak D call TRBD1 (6 bases). CDR3 length: 15 residues. V was pared by 1 base and J by 4 bases, with 10 bases between. Germline V gene data show CDR1 as LGHDT and CDR2 as YNNKEL (reference sequence). CDR3 residues: CASSQATGNNEKLFF. As DNA, the CDR3 is TGTGCCAGCAGCCAAGCGACAGGCAATAATGAAAAACTGTTTTTT. Full variable domain (rest looked up from reference TRBV3-1 and TRBJ1-4): DTAVSQTPKYLVTQMGNDKSIKCEQNLGHDTMYWYKQDSKKFLKIMFSYNNKELIINETVPNRFSPKSPDKAHLNLHINSLELGDSAVYFCASSQATGNNEKLFFGSGTQLSVL.

The chain employs TRBV24-1 and TRBJ2-7; no firm D call. Between the trimmed V and J ends, which lost 9 bases and 3 bases, there was a span of 8 bases. Germline CDR1 KGHDR, CDR2 SFDVKD. This CDR3 spans 11 amino acids. CDR3 nucleotide sequence: TGTGCCACCGGGAATGGCTACGAGCAGTACTTC. This encodes CATGNGYEQYF.

This clonotype was recorded many times. The chain links TRBV3-1 to TRBJ2-3; 8 nucleotides match TRBD2. The CDR3 is 19 residues long. V was clipped by 0 bases and J by 7 bases; unmatched bases: 18. Germline CDR1 LGHDT, CDR2 YNNKEL (reference sequence). CDR3 DNA: TGTGCCAGCAGCCAAGATCTGGGGTCGAGCGGGAGAAGGTTACATACGCAGTATTTT. Protein sequence: CASSQDLGSSGRRLHTQYF.

This clonotype occurred many times. This chain links TRBV7-9 with TRBJ2-7; possible D gene TRBD2, 5 bases. V was pared by 2 bases and J by 2 bases, with 10 bases between. In germline, CDR1 is SEHNR, CDR2 FQNEAQ (reference sequence). The CDR3 has 14 residues. This CDR3 is CASSLQDFAYEQYF. CDR3 sequence (DNA): TGTGCCAGCAGCTTACAGGACTTTGCCTACGAGCAGTACTTC.

Comments on this clonotype: Given a much more abundant clone one base away, this may be a read error. The chain links TRBV28 to TRBJ2-7, with 8 bases aligning to TRBD1. This CDR3 is 14 amino acids long. Germline trimming cut 3 bases from V and 7 bases from J; bases unmatched to any gene: 8. Germline assignment: CDR1 MDHEN and CDR2 SYDVKM. The CDR3 region has the DNA TGTGCCAGCAGTTTGGACAGGGCAGTCCATGAGCAGTACTTC. Protein: CASSLDRAVHEQYF. Supplemented by reference TRBV28 and TRBJ2-7, the full variable domain reads DVKVTQSSRYLVKRTGEKVFLECVQDMDHENMFWYRQDPGLGLRLIYFSYDVKMKEKGDIPEGYSVSREKKERFSLILESASTNQTSMYLCASSLDRAVHEQYFGPGTRLTVT.

This clonotype was seen only a few times. The genes are TRBV30 and TRBJ1-6; no firm D call. Per the germline V gene, CDR1 is GTSNPN and CDR2 is SVGIG (reference sequence). Trimming pared 0 bases from V and 6 bases from J, leaving 9 bases between. CDR3 length: 14 amino acids. CDR3 amino acids: CAWSVSRINSPLHF. In nucleotides, the CDR3 is TGTGCCTGGAGTGTAAGCAGGATTAATTCACCCCTCCACTTT.

This clonotype was seen a few times. This chain links TRBV15 with TRBJ2-2, with no clear D. Germline CDR1 LNHNV, CDR2 YYDKDF (reference sequence). Trimming removed 5 bases at V and 4 bases at J, with 11 bases between. The CDR3 runs to 14 residues. DNA for the CDR3: TGTGCCACCAGCTCCGGACGCCTCACCGGGGAGCTGTTTTTT. Its translation: CATSSGRLTGELFF.

This clonotype was counted at least ten times. The chain employs TRBV28 and TRBJ1-3; unclear D gene. The CDR3 is made up of 11 amino acids. CDR1 and CDR2 (germline): MDHEN, SYDVKM. Trimming removed 8 bases at V and 4 bases at J, with 6 bases between. Here the CDR3 reads CASLTGNTIYF. The CDR3 coding sequence is TGTGCCAGCCTGACGGGAAACACCATATATTTT.

This clonotype was recorded at least ten times. The chain combines TRBV20-1 with TRBJ1-3; D is ambiguous. The CDR3 totals 14 residues. The V gene's germline CDR1 is DFQATT and CDR2 SNEGSKA (reference sequence). V lost 0 bases, J lost 0 bases, and 6 bases lay in between. For the CDR3, the DNA is TGCAGTGCTAGAGATCTGGACTCTGGAAACACCATATATTTT. Translation gives CSARDLDSGNTIYF.

This clonotype has at least ten counts. The chain recombines TRBV10-3 with TRBJ2-7, with D unresolved. Trimming took off 0 bases at V and 3 bases at J, with 15 bases between the two ends. Germline V CDR1 and CDR2: ENHRY, SYGVKD. The CDR3 sequence is 16 residues long. The CDR3 sequence: CAISESSTKGVYEQYF. Written as DNA, the CDR3 is TGTGCCATCAGTGAGTCGTCTACTAAGGGTGTCTACGAGCAGTACTTC.

This clonotype has just one count. V gene TRBV28 combines with J gene TRBJ1-2, with 9 positions matching TRBD1. The trim removed 3 bases at V and 5 bases at J, leaving 7 bases unmatched. The germline gives CDR1 MDHEN, CDR2 SYDVKM. There are 15 residues in the CDR3. This CDR3 is CASSFSRGQGYGYTF. In DNA, the CDR3 is TGTGCCAGCAGTTTTAGTCGAGGACAGGGGTATGGCTACACCTTC.

This clonotype has a count of ten or more. This sequence joins TRBV28 and TRBJ2-7; 7 nucleotides agree with TRBD1. Looked up from germline, CDR1 is MDHEN and CDR2 is SYDVKM. The CDR3 contains 15 residues. Germline trimming cut 5 bases from V and 3 bases from J; bases unmatched to any gene: 10. The CDR3 DNA follows: TGTGCCAGCAGTCCGACCGGGACAGAGATCTACGAGCAGTACTTC. Its translation: CASSPTGTEIYEQYF. Variable domain in full (rest from reference TRBV28 and TRBJ2-7): DVKVTQSSRYLVKRTGEKVFLECVQDMDHENMFWYRQDPGLGLRLIYFSYDVKMKEKGDIPEGYSVSREKKERFSLILESASTNQTSMYLCASSPTGTEIYEQYFGPGTRLTVT.

This clonotype was counted many times. The V and J genes are TRBV7-2 and TRBJ1-4, with D unresolved. Trimming left V 2 bases short and J 0 bases short, with 10 bases between. In germline, CDR1 is SGHTA, CDR2 FQGNSA. The CDR3 has 16 residues. CDR3 protein: CASSLRKSSTNEKLFF. As DNA, the CDR3 is TGTGCCAGCAGCTTAAGAAAATCGTCAACTAATGAAAAACTGTTTTTT. The full variable domain, rest sourced from reference TRBV7-2 and TRBJ1-4, is GAGVSQSPSNKVTEKGKDVELRCDPISGHTALYWYRQSLGQGLEFLIYFQGNSAPDKSGLPSDRFSAERTGGSVSTLTIQRTQQEDSAVYLCASSLRKSSTNEKLFFGSGTQLSVL.

The sample holds many counts of this clonotype. This chain uses TRBV7-2 with TRBJ2-1, with 13 bases matching TRBD2. CDR3 length: 22 residues. The germline gives CDR1 SGHTA, CDR2 FQGNSA. Unmatched junction bases numbered 18, after V lost 4 bases and J lost 0 bases. CDR3: CASSSPPPTSGRARSSYNEQFF. CDR3 sequence (DNA): TGTGCCAGCAGCTCCCCACCACCTACTAGCGGGAGGGCCCGAAGCTCCTACAATGAGCAGTTCTTC.

In its sample, this clonotype was seen a few times. The genes are TRBV6-2 or TRBV6-3 and TRBJ1-1; TRBD1 matches 7 bases. The ends lost 7 bases at V and 5 bases at J; junction bases unmatched: 16. Germline V CDR1 and CDR2: MNHEY, SVGEGT. The CDR3 spans 16 residues. The CDR3 region has the DNA TGTGCCAGCACCCCCATCGGAGGGGGCGCGAGGACTGAAGCTTTCTTT. The encoded protein is CASTPIGGGARTEAFF.

A note on this clonotype: This sequence may be a read error, since a much larger clone differs from it by one base. The chain combines TRBV10-3 with TRBJ2-7; TRBD2 aligns across 7 bases. The closer fit of TRBJ2-1 to the DNA end suggests the J call may be wrong. The CDR3 has 14 amino acids. Germline V gives CDR1 ENHRY, CDR2 SYGVKD. CDR3 nucleotide sequence: TGTGCCATCAGTGCCTATTACGGGGACTACGAGCAGTTCTTC. Encoded protein: CAISAYYGDYEQFF.

This clonotype was seen only a few times. The V and J genes are TRBV6-1 and TRBJ1-2; TRBD1 aligns across 11 bases. Losses at the gene ends were 5 bases for V and 8 bases for J; bases not matched to a gene: 7. Per germline, CDR1 MNHNS and CDR2 SASEGT. CDR3 size: 14 residues. This CDR3 reads CASSPGQGVVGYTF. Here the CDR3 DNA reads TGTGCCAGCAGTCCGGGACAGGGGGTCGTCGGCTACACCTTC.

This clonotype was observed many times. The chain carries TRBV2 and TRBJ2-7; TRBD1 agrees at 9 bases. Germline CDR1 SNHLY, CDR2 FYNNEI. The CDR3 extends over 13 amino acids. V lost 6 bases, J lost 6 bases, and 6 bases stayed unmatched. CDR3 loop: CASRGTGRVEQYF. CDR3 DNA: TGTGCCAGCAGGGGGACAGGGAGGGTCGAGCAGTACTTC. The entire variable domain, with the rest obtained from reference TRBV2 and TRBJ2-7, is as follows: EPEVTQTPSHQVTQMGQEVILRCVPISNHLYFYWYRQILGQKVEFLVSFYNNEISEKSEIFDDQFSVERPDGSNFTLKIRSTKLEDSAMYFCASRGTGRVEQYFGPGTRLTVT.

The table lists this clonotype with many counts. The chain combines TRBV7-9 with TRBJ2-3, with 10 nucleotides matching TRBD2. The CDR3 is 15 residues long. The V gene end was trimmed by 7 bases and the J gene end by 4 bases; junction bases not matched to a gene: 8. Germline V gene data show CDR1 as SEHNR and CDR2 as FQNEAQ (reference sequence). This CDR3 is CASIPGLASADTQYF. CDR3 in DNA: TGTGCCAGCATCCCGGGACTAGCGAGCGCAGATACGCAGTATTTT.

For this clonotype: It may be a read error: a sequence one base away is much more abundant. Here the CDR3 reads CASSLPGSHGYTF. CDR3 coding DNA: TGTGCCAGCAGTTTACCAGGGAGTCATGGCTACACCTTC. This chain links TRBV27 with TRBJ1-2, with a possible D match to TRBD1 (5 bases). Germline CDR1 is MNHEY and CDR2 is SMNVEV (reference sequence). Deletions cut 2 bases from V and 6 bases from J, with 10 bases between. This CDR3 region has 13 residues.

This clonotype showed up many times. The V gene is TRBV7-2, the J gene TRBJ2-7; 11 bases map to TRBD1. Germline CDR1 SGHTA, CDR2 FQGNSA. The V gene end was trimmed by 5 bases and the J gene end by 4 bases; junction bases not matched to a gene: 4. The CDR3 contains 14 residues. The CDR3 coding sequence is TGTGCCAGCAGCGGAGGGGACAGGGGGTACGAGCAGTACTTC. Encoded protein: CASSGGDRGYEQYF.

This clonotype was recorded many times. V gene TRBV6-1 combines with J gene TRBJ2-1; 7 nucleotides line up with TRBD1. CDR1 and CDR2 from the germline V gene are MNHNS and SASEGT. The CDR3 consists of 15 residues. J was trimmed by 6 bases and V by 7 bases; bases with no gene match: 12. The CDR3 bases are TGTGCCAGCAAGCGAGGGCCCGGGACAGTCAATGAGCAGTTCTTC. It encodes CASKRGPGTVNEQFF.

CDR3: CASTEIGSLRRNEQFF. The DNA of the CDR3 is TGTGCCAGCACCGAAATAGGCTCCCTAAGACGCAATGAGCAGTTCTTC. The genes are TRBV12-3 or TRBV12-4 and TRBJ2-1; no clear D. Trimming removed 7 bases at V and 6 bases at J, with 22 bases between. This CDR3 contains 16 residues.

The V and J genes are TRBV29-1 and TRBJ2-3, with unresolved D. Germline values: CDR1 SQVTM, CDR2 ANQGSEA. The CDR3 runs to 15 residues. V shed 0 bases and J shed 2 bases, with 12 bases lying between them. The CDR3 region is CSVEDWEKSTDTQYF. The CDR3 DNA reads as TGCAGCGTTGAAGATTGGGAAAAGTCCACAGATACGCAGTATTTT.

This clonotype has ten or more counts. The chain combines TRBV12-3 or TRBV12-4 with TRBJ2-7; D uncertain. CDR3 size: 11 residues. Trimming left V 3 bases short and J 2 bases short, with 2 bases between. This CDR3 reads CASSFAYEQYF. DNA of the CDR3: TGTGCCAGCAGTTTCGCCTACGAGCAGTACTTC.

This clonotype was seen many times. The chain couples TRBV6-2 or TRBV6-3 to TRBJ2-1; D gene ambiguous. V was pared by 5 bases and J by 0 bases, with 11 bases between. This CDR3 region has 15 residues. In germline, CDR1 is MNHEY, CDR2 SVGEGT. In nucleotides, the CDR3 is TGTGCCAGCAGTACACAGTGGGGCTCCTACAATGAGCAGTTCTTC. It is translated as CASSTQWGSYNEQFF.

This clonotype was seen many times. This chain links TRBV5-1 with TRBJ2-1, with 9 positions matching TRBD1. The junction had 5 bases not matched to a gene; V was cut back by 3 bases and J by 4 bases. This CDR3 comprises 15 residues. The germline gives CDR1 SGHRS, CDR2 YFSETQ. The CDR3, as DNA: TGCGCCAGCAGCTGGGGACAGGGATTATACAATGAGCAGTTCTTC. The encoded protein is CASSWGQGLYNEQFF. Full variable domain (missing parts from reference TRBV5-1 and TRBJ2-1): KAGVTQTPRYLIKTRGQQVTLSCSPISGHRSVSWYQQTPGQGLQFLFEYFSETQRNKGNFPGRFSGRQFSNSRSEMNVSTLELGDSALYLCASSWGQGLYNEQFFGPGTRLTVL.